One sample yielded the 22 T cell receptor beta chains listed below, sequenced in a study of molecular identifiers for immune sequencing clone quantification. TCRdb passed the PCR reads through MiXCR, listing each CDR3 protein once. The sample records roughly 320,000 distinct CDR3 sequences, 24% being singletons. The sample taken for sequencing was naive CD8+ T cells from blood, with Jurkat cell RNA spiked in. Documented subset: FACS-sorted CD8+CD4-CCR7+CD45RA+ naive T cells. The receptors were sampled from a human donor in good health. Some libraries in this study had Jurkat cell RNA spiked in.

This chain uses TRBV7-9 with TRBJ2-1; 11 bases agree with TRBD2. CDR1 is SEHNR and CDR2 is FQNEAQ in the germline V gene (reference sequence). V dropped 5 bases and J dropped 8; count of bases not matched to a gene: 8. The CDR3 covers 15 residues. In DNA, the CDR3 is TGTGCCAGCAGCCTGATAGCGGGGGGGCTGGATGAGCAGTTCTTC. It codes for CASSLIAGGLDEQFF.

In this sample, this clonotype turned up a few times. This rearrangement joins TRBV7-6 to TRBJ2-7; D is unresolved. Per the germline V gene, CDR1 is SGHVS and CDR2 is FNYEAQ. CDR3 length equals 17 residues. V lost 0 bases and J lost 2, with 17 bases in between. The CDR3 sequence: CASSLAGRAALAYEQYF. The CDR3, as DNA: TGTGCCAGCAGCTTAGCGGGTAGGGCGGCTTTAGCCTACGAGCAGTACTTC.

In its sample, this clonotype was seen many times. This chain links TRBV5-6 with TRBJ1-1; no definite D call. The CDR3 is 14 amino acids. With 0 bases removed from V and 3 bases from J, the gap between germline ends came to 9 bases. Germline CDR1 reads SGHDT; CDR2 reads YYEEEE. CDR3 protein: CASSLEEDYTEAFF. CDR3 in DNA: TGTGCCAGCAGCTTGGAGGAGGATTACACTGAAGCTTTCTTT.

This clonotype showed up many times. The chain uses TRBV29-1 and TRBJ1-4; D unclear. V lost 7 bases and J 3 bases, leaving 15 bases between the germline ends. This CDR3 comprises 14 residues. Germline lookup yields CDR1 SQVTM and CDR2 ANQGSEA. CDR3 protein: CSAIFPPANEKLFF. The CDR3, as DNA: TGCAGCGCCATCTTCCCACCGGCTAATGAAAAACTGTTTTTT.

The CDR3 loop reads CASSQPSFIQETQYF. DNA for the CDR3: TGTGCCAGCAGTCAGCCTTCATTTATACAAGAGACCCAGTACTTC. The genes are TRBV27 and TRBJ2-5; unclear D gene. V was cut by 5 bases and J by 2 bases, with 15 bases left in between. There are 15 residues in the CDR3. In germline, CDR1 is MNHEY, CDR2 SMNVEV (reference sequence).

This clonotype was observed a handful of times. The rearrangement uses TRBV5-1 and TRBJ2-3; a possible D gene is TRBD2 (7 bases). V lost 1 base and J lost 3, with 15 bases in between. The CDR3 covers 16 residues. The germline gives CDR1 SGHRS, CDR2 YFSETQ. CDR3 loop: CASSLRRGGDTDTQYF. In nucleotides, the CDR3 is TGCGCCAGCAGCTTGAGAAGGGGGGGCGATACAGATACGCAGTATTTT.

Only a few counts were recorded for this clonotype. V gene TRBV6-5 combines with J gene TRBJ1-6; 9 bases are shared with TRBD1. The V segment lost 2 bases and the J segment 10 bases; nucleotides outside the gene matches: 6. There are 15 residues in the CDR3. From germline, CDR1 is MNHEY and CDR2 SVGAGI. CDR3 bases: TGTGCCAGCAGTTACAGGACAGGGGCCAACTCACCCCTCCACTTT. Protein: CASSYRTGANSPLHF.

The table lists this clonotype with a few counts. V gene TRBV28 combines with J gene TRBJ2-3; the D is unclear. CDR1 and CDR2 from the germline V gene are MDHEN and SYDVKM. The V end was cut by 3 bases, the J end by 4 bases, with 8 bases between. The CDR3 is made up of 13 amino acids. CDR3 nucleotide sequence: TGTGCCAGCAGTTTCTTTAGGTCAGATACGCAGTATTTT. It yields the protein CASSFFRSDTQYF.

This chain joins TRBV12-3 or TRBV12-4 and TRBJ2-2, with TRBD1 matching over 8 bases. CDR3 length: 20 residues. V lost 3 bases to trimming and J lost 3 bases; unmatched junction nucleotides: 18. The CDR3 region is CASSFPSLIRGQADTGELFF. CDR3 in DNA: TGTGCCAGCAGTTTCCCCTCCCTTATCCGGGGACAGGCGGACACCGGGGAGCTGTTTTTT.

The rearrangement uses TRBV6-2 or TRBV6-3 and TRBJ1-5; D unclear. The V end was cut by 2 bases, the J end by 3 bases, with 11 bases between. This CDR3 comprises 15 residues. Looked up from germline, CDR1 is MNHEY and CDR2 is SVGEGT. CDR3 amino acids: CASSYGYDFNQPQHF. The CDR3 DNA reads as TGTGCCAGCAGTTACGGGTACGATTTCAATCAGCCCCAGCATTTT.

J is TRBJ2-7 and V is TRBV20-1, with D possibly matching TRBD2 (5 bases). V lost 0 bases to trimming and J lost 0 bases, with 15 bases between them. Germline values: CDR1 DFQATT, CDR2 SNEGSKA (reference sequence). CDR3 size: 16 residues. The CDR3 protein is CSARDNVGGGSYEQYF. The CDR3 nucleotides are TGCAGTGCTAGAGATAATGTTGGAGGCGGCTCCTACGAGCAGTACTTC.

This clonotype occurred many times. The CDR3, as DNA: TGTGCCAGCAGCTTATTAGAAAACTATGGCTACACCTTC. Translating gives CASSLLENYGYTF. This chain uses TRBV13 with TRBJ1-2; D gene ambiguous. Germline V gene sequence: CDR1 PRHDT, CDR2 FYEKMQ (reference sequence). This CDR3 has 13 residues. The ends were cut back, 2 bases at V and 2 bases at J, with 6 bases in the middle.

This clonotype was counted many times. The chain recombines TRBV5-6 with TRBJ1-3; unclear D gene. The CDR3 runs 16 residues. Trimming took 0 bases from V and 0 from J, leaving 10 bases between them. Germline CDR1 reads SGHDT; CDR2 reads YYEEEE. The CDR3 nucleotides are TGTGCCAGCAGCTTGGGGCAGCCGGACTCTGGAAACACCATATATTTT. Residues: CASSLGQPDSGNTIYF.

This clonotype was counted only a few times. The V call is TRBV20-1, the J call TRBJ2-7; the match to TRBD2 covers 9 bases. The CDR3 loop spans 15 amino acids. V lost 1 base and J lost 1; bases outside the gene matches: 5. Germline V lookup: CDR1 DFQATT, CDR2 SNEGSKA (reference sequence). The CDR3 nucleotides are TGCAGTGCTAGAGTCATTAGCGGGAGATCCTACGAGCAGTACTTC. Its protein product is CSARVISGRSYEQYF.

This clonotype was counted a single time. Compared with germline, one end of the junction differs, possibly owing to a read error. J is TRBJ1-5 and V is TRBV19; no reliable D call. This CDR3 spans 13 amino acids. Germline V gene data show CDR1 as LNHDA and CDR2 as SQIVND (reference sequence). The CDR3 coding sequence is TGTGCCAGTAGTATAGTAGGGAATCTGCCCCAGCATTTT. Amino acids: CASSIVGNLPQHF.

This clonotype was counted many times. V gene TRBV15 combines with J gene TRBJ2-1; 7 bases agree with TRBD2. The CDR3 has 15 residues. V lost 2 bases and J lost 7; bases outside the gene matches: 8. Germline CDR1 LNHNV, CDR2 YYDKDF (reference sequence). CDR3 sequence reads: CATSRSSGVTNEQFF. The CDR3 bases are TGTGCCACCAGCAGATCCAGCGGGGTAACGAATGAGCAGTTCTTC.

The chain has TRBV7-9 and TRBJ2-5; D not resolved. The CDR3 has 13 residues. V shed 5 bases and J shed 4 bases, with 11 bases lying between them. Per the germline V gene, CDR1 is SEHNR and CDR2 is FQNEAQ (reference sequence). CDR3 residues: CASSPPLRETQYF. The CDR3 DNA reads as TGTGCCAGCAGCCCCCCCCTGAGAGAGACCCAGTACTTC.

This rearrangement joins TRBV19 to TRBJ2-4; 9 nucleotides agree with TRBD2. V lost 5 bases and J lost 0; bases outside the gene matches: 2. The CDR3 runs 15 residues. The germline V gene encodes CDR1 LNHDA and CDR2 SQIVND (reference sequence). The CDR3: CASSLLAGAKNIQYF. CDR3 nucleotide sequence: TGTGCCAGTAGTCTACTAGCGGGAGCCAAAAACATTCAGTACTTC.

A note on this clonotype: A read error may be the cause here, since a much bigger clone is one base away. The rearrangement uses TRBV5-6 and TRBJ1-1, with D unclear. V was clipped by 1 base and J by 0 bases, with 13 bases between them. Germline assignment: CDR1 SGHDT and CDR2 YYEEEE. The CDR3 extends over 16 amino acids. The CDR3 reads CASSLYPDGLNTEAFF. In nucleotides, the CDR3 is TGTGCCAGCAGCTTGTACCCCGACGGGTTGAACACTGAAGCTTTCTTT.

The genes are TRBV5-3 and TRBJ2-6; weak D call: TRBD1 (5 bases). TRBV5-3 is an open reading frame whose function is uncertain. V was pared by 8 bases and J by 3 bases, with 21 bases between. The CDR3 consists of 17 residues. CDR3 protein: CASSVRTKINGANVLTF. The DNA of the CDR3 is TGTGCCAGCAGCGTGAGGACAAAAATCAATGGGGCCAACGTCCTGACTTTC.

This clonotype has only a few counts. A much more abundant neighbour one base away suggests this may be a read error. This chain links TRBV7-9 with TRBJ1-1; TRBD1 might be the D (5 bases). The CDR3 is 15 amino acids. Germline values: CDR1 SEHNR, CDR2 FQNEAQ (reference sequence). The CDR3 is CAGSSLGEFNTEAFF. The CDR3 DNA follows: TGTGCCGGCAGCTCGCTGGGGGAGTTCAACACTGAAGCTTTCTTT.

V is TRBV27 and J is TRBJ2-7, with 7 nucleotides matching TRBD1. V dropped 2 bases and J dropped 6; count of bases not matched to a gene: 7. There are 14 residues in the CDR3. Germline V CDR1 and CDR2: MNHEY, SMNVEV (reference sequence). The CDR3: CASSLRQGVREQYF. For the CDR3, the DNA is TGTGCCAGCAGTTTAAGGCAGGGGGTGCGCGAGCAGTACTTC.